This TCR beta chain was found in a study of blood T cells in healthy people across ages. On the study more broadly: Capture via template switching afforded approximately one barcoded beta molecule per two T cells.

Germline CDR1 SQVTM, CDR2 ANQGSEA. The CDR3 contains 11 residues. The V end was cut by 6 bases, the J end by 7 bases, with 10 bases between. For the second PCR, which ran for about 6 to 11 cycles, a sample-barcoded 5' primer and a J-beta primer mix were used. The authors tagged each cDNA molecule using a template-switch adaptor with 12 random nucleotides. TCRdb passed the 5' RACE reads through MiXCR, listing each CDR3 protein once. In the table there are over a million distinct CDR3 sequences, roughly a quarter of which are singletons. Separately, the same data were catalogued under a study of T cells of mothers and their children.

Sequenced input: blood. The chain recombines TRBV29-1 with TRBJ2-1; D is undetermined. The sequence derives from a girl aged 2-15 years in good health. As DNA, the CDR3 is TGCAGCGTCGCGGCTCCGAATGAGCAGTTCTTC. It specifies CSVAAPNEQFF.